Shown below are 21 T cell receptor beta chains from a single sample sequenced in a study of T cell repertoires in cytomegalovirus infection. For these receptors, no antigen is known. From the reads, TCRdb called clonotypes with MiXCR, one entry per CDR3 protein. The sample has about 55,000 distinct CDR3 sequences, more than 15% seen once. The sample was CD8+ T cells from cultured PBMCs, taken from culture after CMV antigen stimulation. All receptors come from a human donor in good health (CMV status not recorded). Some clones in this sample may be carry-over from other donors' samples.

V gene TRBV10-1 combines with J gene TRBJ2-2; the D is unclear. This CDR3 has 15 amino acids. V lost 3 bases and J lost 0, with 8 bases in between. Germline V CDR1 and CDR2: WNHNN, SYGVQD (reference sequence). CDR3 sequence (DNA): TGCGCCAGCAGTGATGGGCAGTCGAACACCGGGGAGCTGTTTTTT. Translated: CASSDGQSNTGELFF.

The chain couples TRBV6-2 or TRBV6-3 to TRBJ2-2; 9 bases line up with TRBD2. CDR1 and CDR2 (germline): MNHEY, SVGEGT. V lost 2 bases, J lost 2 bases, and 3 bases stayed unmatched. There are 16 residues in the CDR3. The chain's CDR3 is CASSYPREGNTGELFF. The CDR3 DNA follows: TGTGCCAGCAGTTACCCGCGGGAGGGTAACACCGGGGAGCTGTTTTTT.

J is TRBJ2-1 and V is TRBV2; 13 bases match TRBD2. Germline V CDR1 and CDR2: SNHLY, FYNNEI. V was pared by 5 bases and J by 5 bases, with 12 bases of the junction left unmatched. There are 18 residues in the CDR3. CDR3 protein: CASSPQPTTSGRNNEQFF. CDR3 in DNA: TGTGCCAGCAGTCCACAGCCGACGACTAGCGGGAGGAACAATGAGCAGTTCTTC.

The rearrangement links TRBV19 to TRBJ2-7; either TRBD1 or TRBD2 may supply D (5 bases each). The germline V and J ends were trimmed by 3 bases and 2 bases, with 11 bases remaining between them. The V gene's germline CDR1 is LNHDA and CDR2 SQIVND (reference sequence). This CDR3 contains 14 residues. CDR3 loop: CASSMGDGAYEQYF. DNA of the CDR3: TGTGCCAGTAGTATGGGGGACGGAGCCTACGAGCAGTACTTC.

V gene TRBV27 combines with J gene TRBJ2-1; D might be TRBD1 (6 bases). The CDR3 runs 14 residues. The ends were cut back, 3 bases at V and 9 bases at J, with 15 bases in the middle. From germline, CDR1 is MNHEY and CDR2 SMNVEV (reference sequence). In DNA, the CDR3 is TGTGCCAGCAGTTTTAGGGACATTGTAGGTGAGCAGTTCTTC. This gives the protein CASSFRDIVGEQFF.

The chain employs TRBV10-3 and TRBJ1-3, with 7 bases matching TRBD1. The CDR3 covers 14 residues. Germline CDR1 reads ENHRY; CDR2 reads SYGVKD. V gave up 6 bases and J gave up 5 bases; unmatched junction bases: 7. CDR3: CAIRGRGRRNTIYF. CDR3 in DNA: TGTGCCATCAGGGGCAGGGGGAGAAGAAACACCATATATTTT.

This chain uses TRBV7-2 with TRBJ1-2, with D possibly being TRBD1 (5 bases). This CDR3 region has 16 residues. Germline-derived CDR1 and CDR2 are SGHTA and FQGNSA. V was shortened by 7 bases and J by 4 bases, with 22 bases between the two germline ends. In DNA form, the CDR3 reads TGTGCCAGCACCCTAGGGGTTTTTCGCGAATCCTATGGCTACACCTTC. It encodes CASTLGVFRESYGYTF. The complete variable domain, with remaining parts taken from reference TRBV7-2 and TRBJ1-2, reads GAGVSQSPSNKVTEKGKDVELRCDPISGHTALYWYRQSLGQGLEFLIYFQGNSAPDKSGLPSDRFSAERTGGSVSTLTIQRTQQEDSAVYLCASTLGVFRESYGYTFGSGTRLTVV.

This rearrangement joins TRBV3-1 to TRBJ2-7, with D unresolved. The V gene lost 1 base and the J gene lost 1 base, with 5 bases spanning the gap. Germline V gives CDR1 LGHDT, CDR2 YNNKEL (reference sequence). The CDR3 covers 13 residues. CDR3 amino acids: CASSQGRSYEQYF. The CDR3 DNA reads as TGTGCCAGCAGCCAAGGGCGGTCCTACGAGCAGTACTTC.

This clonotype turned up a few times. The chain is built from TRBV5-6 and TRBJ2-2; 11 nucleotides align to TRBD2. J was trimmed by 3 bases and V by 7 bases; bases with no gene match: 8. Germline CDR1 is SGHDT and CDR2 is YYEEEE. The CDR3 totals 16 residues. The CDR3 protein is CASEGLADVYTGELFF. In DNA, the CDR3 is TGTGCCAGCGAGGGACTAGCGGATGTATACACCGGGGAGCTGTTTTTT.

The J gene is TRBJ1-1, the V gene TRBV11-2; 7 positions agree with TRBD1. The CDR3 has 15 amino acids. The germline gives CDR1 SGHAT, CDR2 FQNNGV. After removal of 4 bases from V and 5 bases from J, the junction contained 10 bases not matched to a gene. The CDR3 DNA is TGTGCCAGCAGCTACGTGACAGGGATAGGGACTGAAGCTTTCTTT. Its protein product is CASSYVTGIGTEAFF.

The chain carries TRBV12-3 or TRBV12-4 and TRBJ1-1; D not resolved. The CDR3 contains 14 residues. V was trimmed by 2 bases and J by 2 bases, leaving 9 bases between them. The CDR3 loop is CASSLTAGNTEAFF. CDR3 sequence (DNA): TGTGCCAGCAGTTTAACGGCGGGAAACACTGAAGCTTTCTTT.

The chain employs TRBV6-5 and TRBJ1-2; D is undetermined. This CDR3 region has 15 residues. The V gene's germline CDR1 is MNHEY and CDR2 SVGAGI. Trimming took 0 bases from V and 1 from J, leaving 9 bases between them. In nucleotides, the CDR3 is TGTGCCAGCAGTTACTCGGCGGCGTTTAACTATGGCTACACCTTC. This codes for CASSYSAAFNYGYTF.

The J gene is TRBJ1-1, the V gene TRBV2, with D possibly being TRBD1 (6 bases). Germline values: CDR1 SNHLY, CDR2 FYNNEI. CDR3 length: 11 amino acids. V was shortened by 11 bases and J by 10 bases, with 17 bases between the two germline ends. CDR3 in amino acids: CACKGERTAFF. The CDR3 DNA is TGTGCCTGTAAGGGGGAACGGACAGCTTTCTTT.

In this sample, this clonotype turned up a few times. This chain connects TRBV14 to TRBJ2-1; D unresolved. The V gene lost 3 bases and the J gene lost 5 bases, with 11 bases spanning the gap. The CDR3 spans 14 residues. Germline V lookup: CDR1 SGHDN, CDR2 FVKESK. CDR3 sequence: CASSHADSDNEQFF. The CDR3, as DNA: TGTGCCAGCAGCCACGCCGACTCGGACAATGAGCAGTTCTTC. The complete variable domain, with remaining parts taken from reference TRBV14 and TRBJ2-1, reads EAGVTQFPSHSVIEKGQTVTLRCDPISGHDNLYWYRRVMGKEIKFLLHFVKESKQDESGMPNNRFLAERTGGTYSTLKVQPAELEDSGVYFCASSHADSDNEQFFGPGTRLTVL.

The chain employs TRBV15 and TRBJ1-6; D unresolved. V was pared by 0 bases and J by 9 bases, with 6 bases between. Germline-derived CDR1 and CDR2 are LNHNV and YYDKDF (reference sequence). CDR3 length: 13 amino acids. The CDR3 spells CATSRENSSPLHF. Here the CDR3 DNA reads TGTGCCACCAGCAGAGAGAACAGTTCACCCCTCCACTTT.

This chain links TRBV7-8 with TRBJ2-5; TRBD1 matches at 10 bases. The CDR3 length is 13 residues. V lost 8 bases and J lost 3; bases outside the gene matches: 3. From germline, CDR1 is SGHVS and CDR2 FQNEAQ. Here the CDR3 reads CASSGTGEETQYF. Written as DNA, the CDR3 is TGTGCCAGCTCCGGGACAGGGGAAGAGACCCAGTACTTC.

In this sample, this clonotype turned up many times. The V and J genes are TRBV19 and TRBJ2-2; 7 nucleotides line up with TRBD1. The CDR3 has 16 residues. The germline CDR1 and CDR2 sequences are LNHDA and SQIVND (reference sequence). The V segment lost 5 bases and the J segment 2 bases; nucleotides outside the gene matches: 8. CDR3 bases: TGTGCCAGTAGTTGGAGACAGGGTCTAAACACCGGGGAGCTGTTTTTT. Residues: CASSWRQGLNTGELFF.

This clonotype was counted between two and nine times. This chain uses TRBV7-2 with TRBJ2-7; 9 positions match TRBD2. The CDR3 runs to 14 residues. The ends lost 5 bases at V and 7 bases at J; junction bases unmatched: 9. Germline CDR1 SGHTA, CDR2 FQGNSA. This CDR3 reads CASSQIAGVLEQYF. The CDR3 nucleotides read TGTGCCAGCAGCCAGATAGCGGGAGTTTTGGAGCAGTACTTC.

This clonotype was observed a few times. CDR3 amino acids: CASSQGFGGTEAFF. As DNA, the CDR3 is TGTGCCAGCAGCCAGGGGTTTGGTGGCACTGAAGCTTTCTTT. The J gene is TRBJ1-1, the V gene TRBV12-3 or TRBV12-4; perhaps TRBD1 as D (6 bases). V lost 6 bases and J 4 bases, leaving 15 bases between the germline ends. This CDR3 is built from 14 residues.

Comment on this clonotype: In this CDR3 the conserved last residue, phenylalanine or tryptophan, is missing, so a read error is likely. V is TRBV7-3 and J is TRBJ2-7; a possible D gene is TRBD2 (5 bases). Germline-derived CDR1 and CDR2 are SGHTA and FQGTGA. The CDR3 is 13 amino acids. V dropped 7 bases and J dropped 0 bases, with 10 bases sitting between them. The CDR3 region has the DNA TGTGCCAGCATGAGGGTGGACTCCTACGAGCAGTACTTA. Translating gives CASMRVDSYEQYL.

J is TRBJ1-5 and V is TRBV6-2 or TRBV6-3, with a possible D match to TRBD1 (5 bases). The V end lost 3 bases, the J end lost 7 bases, and 13 bases lay between the germline ends. Germline CDR1 reads MNHEY; CDR2 reads SVGEGT. This CDR3 is built from 14 residues. The CDR3, as DNA: TGTGCCAGCAGTTATAGAAGGTGGGGGCAGCCCCAGCATTTT. It yields the protein CASSYRRWGQPQHF.